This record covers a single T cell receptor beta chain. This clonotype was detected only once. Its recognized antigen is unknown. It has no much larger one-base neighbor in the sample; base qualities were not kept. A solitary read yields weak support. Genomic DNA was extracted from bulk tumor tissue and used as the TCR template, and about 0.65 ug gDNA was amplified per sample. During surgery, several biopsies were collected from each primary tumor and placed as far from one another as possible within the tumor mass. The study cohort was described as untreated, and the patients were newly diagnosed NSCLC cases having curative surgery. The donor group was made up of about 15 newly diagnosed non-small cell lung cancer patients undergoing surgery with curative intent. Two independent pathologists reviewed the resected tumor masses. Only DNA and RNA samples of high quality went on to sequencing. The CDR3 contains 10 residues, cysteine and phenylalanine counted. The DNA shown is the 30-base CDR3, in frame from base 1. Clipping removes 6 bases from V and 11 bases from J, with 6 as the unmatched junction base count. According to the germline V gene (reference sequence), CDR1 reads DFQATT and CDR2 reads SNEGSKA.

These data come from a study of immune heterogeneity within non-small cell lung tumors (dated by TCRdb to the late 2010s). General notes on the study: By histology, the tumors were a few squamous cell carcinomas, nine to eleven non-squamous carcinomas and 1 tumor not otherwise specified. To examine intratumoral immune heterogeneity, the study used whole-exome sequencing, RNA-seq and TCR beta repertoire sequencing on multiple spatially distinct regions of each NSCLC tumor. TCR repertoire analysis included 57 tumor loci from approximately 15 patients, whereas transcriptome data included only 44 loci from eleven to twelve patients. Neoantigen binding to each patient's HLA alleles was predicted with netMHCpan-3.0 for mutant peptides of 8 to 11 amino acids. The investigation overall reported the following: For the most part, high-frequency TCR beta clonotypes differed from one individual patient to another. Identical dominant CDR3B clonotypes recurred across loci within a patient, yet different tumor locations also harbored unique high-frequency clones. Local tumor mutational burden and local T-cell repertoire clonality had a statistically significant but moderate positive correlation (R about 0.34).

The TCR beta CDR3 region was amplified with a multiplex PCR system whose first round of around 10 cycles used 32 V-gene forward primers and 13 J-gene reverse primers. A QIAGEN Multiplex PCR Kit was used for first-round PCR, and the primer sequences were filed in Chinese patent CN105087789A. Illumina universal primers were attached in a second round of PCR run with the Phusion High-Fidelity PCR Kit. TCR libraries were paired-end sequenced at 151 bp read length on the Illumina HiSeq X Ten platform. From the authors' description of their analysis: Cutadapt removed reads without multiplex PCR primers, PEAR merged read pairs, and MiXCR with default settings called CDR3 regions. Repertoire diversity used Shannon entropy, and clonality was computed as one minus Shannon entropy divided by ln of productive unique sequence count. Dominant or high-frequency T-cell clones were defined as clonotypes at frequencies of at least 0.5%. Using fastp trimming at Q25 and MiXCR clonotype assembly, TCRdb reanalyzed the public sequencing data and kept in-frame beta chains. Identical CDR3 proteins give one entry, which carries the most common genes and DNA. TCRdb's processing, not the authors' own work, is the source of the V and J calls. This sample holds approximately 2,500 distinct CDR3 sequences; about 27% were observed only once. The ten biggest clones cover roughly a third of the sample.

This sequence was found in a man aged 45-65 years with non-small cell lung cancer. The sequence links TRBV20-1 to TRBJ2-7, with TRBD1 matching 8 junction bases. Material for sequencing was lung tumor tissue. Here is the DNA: TGCAGTGCCCTCGGACAGGGAGAGTACTTC. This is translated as CSALGQGEYF.